The entry below gives a single T cell receptor beta chain sequence along with its context. Its target is unknown. The CDR3 runs to 14 residues. The V gene lost 2 bases and the J gene lost 3 bases, with 10 bases spanning the gap. This entry belongs to a study of response to subunit inactivated influenza vaccine. Study-wide findings and caveats: It was suggested by the authors that few new T cells are recruited by each seasonal influenza vaccination.

In TCRdb, the RT-PCR reads were re-called with MiXCR into one record per CDR3 protein. The sample holds more than 600,000 distinct CDR3 sequences, roughly 20% seen once. This TCR derives from a man aged 50-59 years who received an inactivated influenza vaccine. Here the sequenced sample was PBMCs from blood, taken roughly 5 days after vaccination. The chain joins TRBV12-3 or TRBV12-4 to TRBJ1-2; no firm D call. The CDR3 DNA sequence: TGTGCCAGCAGTTTACGGACTAAACACTATGGCTACACCTTC. This encodes CASSLRTKHYGYTF.